Below are 8 T cell receptor beta chains sequenced from a single sample in a study of regulatory T cells in long-lasting Graves disease. Time point here: persistent/refractory GD, antithyroid drugs over 5 years with positive TRAb. Following extraction of RNA from PBMCs, that RNA was used to make the TCR library. According to the study, TCR beta libraries were built with iRepertoire HTBI primers and CDR3-region Arm-PCR. From the multiplex PCR reads, TCRdb called clonotypes with MiXCR, one entry per CDR3 protein. The sample records roughly 500,000 distinct CDR3 sequences, less than 25% being singletons. The sample was peripheral blood mononuclear cells (PBMCs), taken when the disease was refractory, from a patient treated with antithyroid drugs. The receptors stem from a female donor with Graves disease.

This clonotype has ten or more counts. V and J are TRBV20-1 and TRBJ1-1; D perhaps matches TRBD1 (5 bases). Trimming shortened V by 1 base and J by 3 bases, and 9 bases separated the two germline ends. The CDR3 has 13 residues. Looked up from germline, CDR1 is DFQATT and CDR2 is SNEGSKA (reference sequence). CDR3 nucleotides: TGCAGTGCTAGAGGGGGAGGGGACACTGAAGCTTTCTTT. It specifies CSARGGGDTEAFF.

This clonotype was seen many times. J is TRBJ2-7 and V is TRBV12-3 or TRBV12-4, with 8 bases matching TRBD2. V shed 5 bases and J 0 bases; nucleotides not matched to a gene: 3. This CDR3 contains 14 residues. The CDR3 coding sequence is TGTGCCAGCAGTCCCGGGACTAGCTCCTACGAGCAGTACTTC. This encodes CASSPGTSSYEQYF.

The chain links TRBV2 to TRBJ2-6; 9 bases align to TRBD2. Germline CDR1 SNHLY, CDR2 FYNNEI. The CDR3 has 19 residues. Trimming removed 7 bases from V and 0 bases from J; junction bases left unmatched: 13. The CDR3 nucleotides are TGTGCCAGCACCGACCCCAGAGCGGGAGGAAGCTCTGGGGCCAACGTCCTGACTTTC. Protein sequence: CASTDPRAGGSSGANVLTF. The complete variable domain, with remaining parts taken from reference TRBV2 and TRBJ2-6, reads EPEVTQTPSHQVTQMGQEVILRCVPISNHLYFYWYRQILGQKVEFLVSFYNNEISEKSEIFDDQFSVERPDGSNFTLKIRSTKLEDSAMYFCASTDPRAGGSSGANVLTFGAGSRLTVL.

This clonotype was seen at least ten times. This rearrangement joins TRBV6-1 to TRBJ2-2; maybe TRBD2 (5 bases). Trimming removed 7 bases from V and 2 bases from J, with 8 bases in between. This CDR3 comprises 13 residues. The germline V gene encodes CDR1 MNHNS and CDR2 SASEGT. The DNA for the CDR3 is TGTGCCAGCAACGGGATAAACACCGGGGAGCTGTTTTTT. Translating it yields CASNGINTGELFF.

This clonotype was counted between two and nine times. The chain has TRBV12-3 or TRBV12-4 and TRBJ1-3; D unresolved. The CDR3 sequence is 16 residues long. Trimming pared 2 bases from V and 5 bases from J, leaving 16 bases between. The CDR3 nucleotides are TGTGCCAGCAGTTTATTCCGGAGGAGTCCCAGAAACACCATATATTTT. Protein product: CASSLFRRSPRNTIYF.

The table lists this clonotype with many counts. The genes are TRBV3-1 and TRBJ2-5; no clear D. CDR1 is LGHDT, CDR2 YNNKEL, per germline (reference sequence). CDR3 length: 12 amino acids. V dropped 1 base and J dropped 5 bases, with 5 bases sitting between them. The CDR3 coding sequence is TGTGCCAGCAGCCAAGTTTCGGAGACCCAGTACTTC. Residues: CASSQVSETQYF.

This clonotype was observed a handful of times. The chain links TRBV29-1 to TRBJ1-2, with D unclear. Germline CDR1 reads SQVTM; CDR2 reads ANQGSEA. Trimming removed 7 bases at V and 4 bases at J, with 10 bases between. CDR3 length equals 11 residues. CDR3 nucleotide sequence: TGCAGCGCCGTGACGGGCTATGGCTACACCTTC. It encodes CSAVTGYGYTF.

The chain couples TRBV24-1 to TRBJ2-3, with D possibly TRBD1 on 5 matching bases. The V and J ends lost 2 bases and 4 bases respectively, with 9 bases between them. The CDR3 is made up of 14 amino acids. CDR1 is KGHDR, CDR2 SFDVKD, per germline. This chain's CDR3 is CATSDSGFADTQYF. The DNA for the CDR3 is TGTGCCACCAGTGATTCAGGGTTCGCAGATACGCAGTATTTT.